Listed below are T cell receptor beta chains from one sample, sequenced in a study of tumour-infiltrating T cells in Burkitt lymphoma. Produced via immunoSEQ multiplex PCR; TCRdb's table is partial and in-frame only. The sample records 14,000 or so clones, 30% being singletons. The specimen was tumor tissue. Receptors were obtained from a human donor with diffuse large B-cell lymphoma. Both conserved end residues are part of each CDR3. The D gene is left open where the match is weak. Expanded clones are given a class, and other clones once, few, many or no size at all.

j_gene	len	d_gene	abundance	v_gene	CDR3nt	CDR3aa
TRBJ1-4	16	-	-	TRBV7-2	TGTGCCAGCAGCTTAGCTGGGGCAGCAGCTAATGAAAAACTGTTTTTT	CASSLAGAAANEKLFF
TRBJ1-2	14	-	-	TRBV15	TGTGCCACCAGCTCTTTGACAAATAACTATGGCTACACCTTC	CATSSLTNNYGYTF
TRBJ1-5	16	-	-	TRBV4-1	TGCGCCAGCAGCCAAGACTGGGGGAGCGGCAATCAGCCCCAGCATTTT	CASSQDWGSGNQPQHF
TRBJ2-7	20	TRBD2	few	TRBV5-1	TGCGCCAGCAGCTACCAGAATACTAGCGGGAGGGCCTTAAGCTCCTACGAGCAGTACTTC	CASSYQNTSGRALSSYEQYF
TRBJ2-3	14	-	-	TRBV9	TGTGCCAGCAGCGTACAGACAAGCACAGATACGCAGTATTTT	CASSVQTSTDTQYF
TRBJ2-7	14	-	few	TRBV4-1	TGCGCCAGCAGCCTCCGCGGAGGGTCCTACGAGCAGTACTTC	CASSLRGGSYEQYF
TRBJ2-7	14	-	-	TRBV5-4	TGTGCCAGCAGCTATGGAGACATCTCCTACGAGCAGTACTTC	CASSYGDISYEQYF
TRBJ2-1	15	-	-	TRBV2	TGTGCCAGCAGGGCCCTAGAGGCGCCCTACAATGAGCAGTTCTTC	CASRALEAPYNEQFF
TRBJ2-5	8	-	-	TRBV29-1	TGCAGCGCCCCCCTGGGTCACTTC	CSAPLGHF
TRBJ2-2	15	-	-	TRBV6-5	TGTGCCAGCAGTTACGAAGTTTCGAACACCGGGGAGCTGTTTTTT	CASSYEVSNTGELFF
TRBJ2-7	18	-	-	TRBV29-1	TGCAGCGTAACAAACAAAATCGACAGGTGGCAGGGCTTTCAGGAGCAGTACTTC	CSVTNKIDRWQGFQEQYF